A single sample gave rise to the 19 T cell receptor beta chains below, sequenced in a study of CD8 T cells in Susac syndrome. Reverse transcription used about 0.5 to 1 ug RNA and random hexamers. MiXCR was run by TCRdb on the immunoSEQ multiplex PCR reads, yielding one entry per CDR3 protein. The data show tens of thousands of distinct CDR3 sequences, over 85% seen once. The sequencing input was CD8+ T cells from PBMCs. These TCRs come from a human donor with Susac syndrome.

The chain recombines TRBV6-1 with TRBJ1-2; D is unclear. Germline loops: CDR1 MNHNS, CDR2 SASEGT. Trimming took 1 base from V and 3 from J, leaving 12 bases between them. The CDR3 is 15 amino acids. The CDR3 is CASSEGWAGDYGYTF. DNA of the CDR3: TGTGCCAGCAGTGAAGGGTGGGCCGGGGACTATGGCTACACCTTC.

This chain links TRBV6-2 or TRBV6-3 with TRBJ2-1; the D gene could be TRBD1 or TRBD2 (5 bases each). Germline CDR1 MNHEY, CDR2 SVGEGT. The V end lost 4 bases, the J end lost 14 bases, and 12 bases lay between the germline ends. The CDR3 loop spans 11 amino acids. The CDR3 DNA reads TGTGCCAGCAGTTTGGGACGATCGAAGTTCTTC. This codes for CASSLGRSKFF.

The CDR3, as DNA: TGTGCCAGCAGTTTCCTAGCGGGGGTGCATGAGCAGTTCTTC. It specifies CASSFLAGVHEQFF. V usage is TRBV12-3 or TRBV12-4 and J usage is TRBJ2-1; 10 nucleotides agree with TRBD2. Trimming at V came to 3 bases and at J to 8 bases, leaving 4 bases not matched to a gene. The CDR3 sequence is 14 residues long.

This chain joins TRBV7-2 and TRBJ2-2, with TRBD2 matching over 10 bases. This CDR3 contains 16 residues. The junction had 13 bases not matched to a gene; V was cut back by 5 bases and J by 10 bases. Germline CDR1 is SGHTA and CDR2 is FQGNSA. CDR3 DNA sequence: TGTGCCAGCAGCCCGGCAGGAGTAGCGGGGGGACAGGAGCTGTTTTTT. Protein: CASSPAGVAGGQELFF.

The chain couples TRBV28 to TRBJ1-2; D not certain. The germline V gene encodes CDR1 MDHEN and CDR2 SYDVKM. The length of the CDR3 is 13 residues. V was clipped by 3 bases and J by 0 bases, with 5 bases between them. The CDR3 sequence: CASSFTANYGYTF. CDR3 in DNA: TGTGCCAGCAGTTTTACAGCTAACTATGGCTACACCTTC.

Written as DNA, the CDR3 is TGTGCCTGGAGCCAGACTGTAAGCTACGAGCAGTACTTC. Its protein is CAWSQTVSYEQYF. This chain uses TRBV30 with TRBJ2-7; D is unresolved. The CDR3 has 13 residues. The germline V gene has CDR1 GTSNPN and CDR2 SVGIG (reference sequence). V lost 3 bases, J lost 3 bases, and 12 bases lay in between.

Here the CDR3 reads CASSLWDRGYEQYF. The CDR3 DNA reads as TGTGCCAGCAGCTTATGGGACAGGGGCTACGAGCAGTACTTC. The chain uses TRBV7-6 and TRBJ2-7, with TRBD1 matching over 10 bases. There are 14 residues in the CDR3. J lost 3 bases, V lost 2 bases, and 1 base had no gene match. Germline loops: CDR1 SGHVS, CDR2 FNYEAQ.

CDR3 nucleotides: TGTGCCAGCAGTGAAGTTGGGGCTGGAAACACCATATATTTT. This encodes CASSEVGAGNTIYF. V gene TRBV2 combines with J gene TRBJ1-3; D unresolved. The CDR3 extends over 14 amino acids. Between the trimmed V and J ends, which lost 1 base and 2 bases, there was a span of 6 bases. The V gene's germline CDR1 is SNHLY and CDR2 FYNNEI.

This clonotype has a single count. CDR3 sequence (DNA): TGTGCCAGTAGTATATGGGAAAGCAATCAGCCCCAGCATTTT. This translates into CASSIWESNQPQHF. The chain recombines TRBV19 with TRBJ1-5; D remains ambiguous. Germline V gene data show CDR1 as LNHDA and CDR2 as SQIVND (reference sequence). The CDR3 has 14 residues. V was cut by 2 bases and J by 1 base, with 6 bases left in between.

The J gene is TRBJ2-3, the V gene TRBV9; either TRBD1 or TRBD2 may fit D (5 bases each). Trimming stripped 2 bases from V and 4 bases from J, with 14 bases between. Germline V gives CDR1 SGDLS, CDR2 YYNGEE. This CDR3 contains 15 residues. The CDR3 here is CASSVVGRGADTQYF. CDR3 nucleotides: TGTGCCAGCAGCGTTGTTGGCCGAGGGGCAGATACGCAGTATTTT.

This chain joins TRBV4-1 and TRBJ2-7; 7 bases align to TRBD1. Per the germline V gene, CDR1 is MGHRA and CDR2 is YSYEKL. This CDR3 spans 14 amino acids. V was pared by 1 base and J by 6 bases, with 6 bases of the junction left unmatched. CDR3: CASSQVTGEGEQYF. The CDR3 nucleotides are TGCGCCAGCAGCCAAGTAACAGGGGAAGGCGAGCAGTACTTC.

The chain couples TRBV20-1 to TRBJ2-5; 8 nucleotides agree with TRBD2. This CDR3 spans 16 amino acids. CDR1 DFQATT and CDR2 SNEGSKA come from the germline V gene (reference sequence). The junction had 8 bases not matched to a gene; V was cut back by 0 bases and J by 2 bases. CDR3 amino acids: CSARDNNGGGQETQYF. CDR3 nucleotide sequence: TGCAGTGCTAGAGATAATAACGGGGGGGGACAAGAGACCCAGTACTTC.

The CDR3 is CASSPAGAGGFGANVLTF. Here the CDR3 DNA reads TGTGCCAGCAGCCCTGCCGGGGCAGGGGGTTTTGGGGCCAACGTCCTGACTTTC. This rearrangement joins TRBV3-1 to TRBJ2-6; 7 bases are shared with TRBD1. Germline CDR1 reads LGHDT; CDR2 reads YNNKEL (reference sequence). The CDR3 totals 18 residues. Trimming took 4 bases from V and 3 from J; bases not matched to a gene: 12.

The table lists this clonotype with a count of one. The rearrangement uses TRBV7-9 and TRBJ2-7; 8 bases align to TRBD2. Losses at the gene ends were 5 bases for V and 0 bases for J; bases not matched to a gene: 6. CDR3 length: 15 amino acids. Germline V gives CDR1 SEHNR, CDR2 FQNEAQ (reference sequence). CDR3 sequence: CASSVFSGNSYEQYF. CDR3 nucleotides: TGTGCCAGCAGCGTGTTTAGCGGGAACTCCTACGAGCAGTACTTC.

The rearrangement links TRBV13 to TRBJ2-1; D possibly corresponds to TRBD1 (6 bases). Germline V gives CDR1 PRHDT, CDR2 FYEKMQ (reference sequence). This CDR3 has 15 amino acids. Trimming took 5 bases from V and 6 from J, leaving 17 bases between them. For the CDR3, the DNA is TGTGCCAGCAGCGACAGGCTAGACATGGTCAATGAGCAGTTCTTC. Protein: CASSDRLDMVNEQFF.

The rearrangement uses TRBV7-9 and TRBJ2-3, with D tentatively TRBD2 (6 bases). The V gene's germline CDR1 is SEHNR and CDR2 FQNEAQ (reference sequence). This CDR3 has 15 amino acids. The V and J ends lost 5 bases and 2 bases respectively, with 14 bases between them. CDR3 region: CASSPLGGTTDTQYF. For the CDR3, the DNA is TGTGCCAGCAGCCCCCTTGGGGGGACCACAGATACGCAGTATTTT. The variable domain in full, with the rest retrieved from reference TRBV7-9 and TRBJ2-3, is DTGVSQNPRHKITKRGQNVTFRCDPISEHNRLYWYRQTLGQGPEFLTYFQNEAQLEKSRLLSDRFSAERPKGSFSTLEIQRTEQGDSAMYLCASSPLGGTTDTQYFGPGTRLTVL.

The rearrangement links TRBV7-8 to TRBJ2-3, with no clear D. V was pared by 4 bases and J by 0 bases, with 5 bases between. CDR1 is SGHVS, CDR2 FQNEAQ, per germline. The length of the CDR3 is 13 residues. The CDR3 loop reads CASSYISTDTQYF. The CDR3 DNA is TGTGCCAGCAGCTACATTAGCACAGATACGCAGTATTTT.

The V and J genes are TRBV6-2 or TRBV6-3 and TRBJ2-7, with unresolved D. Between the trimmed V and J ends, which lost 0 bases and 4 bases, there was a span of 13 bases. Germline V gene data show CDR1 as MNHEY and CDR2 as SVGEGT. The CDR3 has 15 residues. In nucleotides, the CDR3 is TGTGCCAGCAGTTACTCGATGGGAAGGGAATACGAGCAGTACTTC. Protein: CASSYSMGREYEQYF.

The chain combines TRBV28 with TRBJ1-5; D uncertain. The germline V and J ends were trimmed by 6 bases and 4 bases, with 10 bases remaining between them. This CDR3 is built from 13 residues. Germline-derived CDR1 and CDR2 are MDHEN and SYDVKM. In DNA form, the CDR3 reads TGTGCCAGCAGACGGGGAGGGAATCAGCCCCAGCATTTT. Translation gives CASRRGGNQPQHF.